Shown below are 24 T cell receptor beta chains from a single sample sequenced in a study of blood T cell repertoires in COVID-19. Assay: immunoSEQ multiplex PCR; the TCRdb copy retains only in-frame clones and omits some. The sample yields about 350,000 clones, about 92% seen once. Sequenced input: peripheral blood. These TCRs come from a woman aged 60-70 years with COVID-19, enrolled during active disease.

The genes are TRBV19 and TRBJ1-5; 7 nucleotides match TRBD1. CDR1 and CDR2 from the germline V gene are LNHDA and SQIVND (reference sequence). The J segment lost 7 bases and the V segment lost 5 bases, leaving 5 bases of the junction unmatched. The CDR3 contains 13 residues. In DNA, the CDR3 is TGTGCCAGTAGTCCACAGGGGTTCCAGCCCCAGCATTTT. The encoded protein is CASSPQGFQPQHF.

The chain carries TRBV6-5 and TRBJ1-1; TRBD1 might be the D (5 bases). The CDR3 is 11 residues long. The V gene lost 6 bases and the J gene lost 10 bases, with 12 bases spanning the gap. Germline-derived CDR1 and CDR2 are MNHEY and SVGAGI. DNA of the CDR3: TGTGCCAGCAGCCACAATGACAGAGCTTTCTTT. It translates to CASSHNDRAFF.

V usage is TRBV5-1 and J usage is TRBJ2-1; D may be TRBD2 (6 bases). V was shortened by 0 bases and J by 12 bases, with 16 bases between the two germline ends. Looked up from germline, CDR1 is SGHRS and CDR2 is YFSETQ. The CDR3 runs to 14 residues. CDR3 coding DNA: TGCGCCAGCAGCTTGGGGGAGGTGACGGATGGGCAGTTCTTC. It encodes CASSLGEVTDGQFF.

This rearrangement joins TRBV7-8 to TRBJ1-2, with 8 bases fitting TRBD1. This CDR3 has 14 residues. The trim removed 7 bases at V and 7 bases at J, leaving 11 bases unmatched. Germline V CDR1 and CDR2: SGHVS, FQNEAQ. CDR3 DNA sequence: TGTGCCAGCACAATCGACAGGGGAGTAGGTGGCTACACCTTC. It is translated as CASTIDRGVGGYTF.

This chain connects TRBV28 to TRBJ1-2; tentative D call: TRBD1 (5 bases). CDR3 size: 13 residues. Per germline, CDR1 MDHEN and CDR2 SYDVKM. Trimming took 8 bases from V and 0 from J, leaving 10 bases between them. Here the CDR3 DNA reads TGTGCCAGCGACGGACAAACTAACTATGGCTACACCTTC. Its protein is CASDGQTNYGYTF.

The V call is TRBV24-1, the J call TRBJ1-2, with D maybe TRBD1 (6 bases). V dropped 0 bases and J dropped 4 bases, with 29 bases sitting between them. CDR1 and CDR2 from the germline V gene are KGHDR and SFDVKD. The CDR3 consists of 21 residues. CDR3 protein: CATSDLSPGGATKDSPYGYTF. The DNA of the CDR3 is TGTGCCACCAGTGATTTGAGTCCGGGGGGGGCGACCAAAGACAGCCCCTATGGCTACACCTTC.

The chain combines TRBV7-8 with TRBJ1-1, with 7 bases lining up with TRBD1. The CDR3 length is 16 residues. V gave up 0 bases and J gave up 3 bases; unmatched junction bases: 7. Germline CDR1 SGHVS, CDR2 FQNEAQ. CDR3 amino acids: CASSLAQLDRDTEAFF. The CDR3 DNA sequence: TGTGCCAGCAGCTTAGCCCAGCTCGACAGGGACACTGAAGCTTTCTTT.

As for this clone: Other DNA variants within this sample encode the same CDR3. The chain is built from TRBV19 and TRBJ1-3; no firm D call. Germline V gene lookup returns CDR1 LNHDA and CDR2 SQIVND (reference sequence). The CDR3 contains 11 residues. The V end lost 6 bases, the J end lost 4 bases, and 4 bases lay between the germline ends. CDR3 protein: CASSRGNTIYF. CDR3 sequence (DNA): TGTGCCAGTAGCCGGGGAAACACCATATATTTT.

V usage is TRBV6-5 and J usage is TRBJ1-5, with D possibly being TRBD1 (5 bases). CDR3 length: 15 residues. The V end was cut by 10 bases, the J end by 0 bases, with 16 bases between. The germline V gene has CDR1 MNHEY and CDR2 SVGAGI. CDR3 in amino acids: CAIAGGTSSNQPQHF. In DNA, the CDR3 is TGTGCCATCGCCGGGGGTACGAGTAGCAATCAGCCCCAGCATTTT.

This clone was seen a handful of times. The J gene is TRBJ2-7, the V gene TRBV20-1; D is perhaps TRBD1 (5 bases). V lost 4 bases and J 1 base, leaving 8 bases between the germline ends. CDR1 DFQATT and CDR2 SNEGSKA come from the germline V gene (reference sequence). The CDR3 extends over 12 amino acids. The CDR3 loop reads CSAIDRSYEQYF. The CDR3, as DNA: TGCAGTGCTATTGACAGATCCTACGAGCAGTACTTC.

This sequence joins TRBV5-4 and TRBJ1-5; maybe TRBD1 (5 bases). The CDR3 consists of 15 residues. Per the germline V gene, CDR1 is SGHNT and CDR2 is YYREEE (reference sequence). Trimming took off 4 bases at V and 4 bases at J, with 15 bases between the two ends. This CDR3 is CASSRGIGENQPQHF. The CDR3 bases are TGTGCCAGCAGCCGGGGGATAGGGGAGAATCAGCCCCAGCATTTT.

This clone has only one observation. V is TRBV7-2 and J is TRBJ1-6; 9 positions agree with TRBD1. The junction had 8 bases not matched to a gene; V was cut back by 7 bases and J by 7 bases. Germline V gives CDR1 SGHTA, CDR2 FQGNSA. The CDR3 has 15 amino acids. CDR3 residues: CASTREGQGNSPLHF. The CDR3 region has the DNA TGTGCCAGCACCCGTGAAGGACAGGGGAATTCACCCCTCCACTTT.

V gene TRBV2 combines with J gene TRBJ2-7, with 7 bases fitting TRBD2. CDR3 length: 12 amino acids. Germline CDR1 reads SNHLY; CDR2 reads FYNNEI. V trimming: 7 bases; J trimming: 4 bases; junction bases outside the gene matches: 4. As DNA, the CDR3 is TGTGCCAGCATCAGGACTAGTTACGAGCAGTACTTC. This gives the protein CASIRTSYEQYF.

The V gene is TRBV11-1, the J gene TRBJ1-2; D remains ambiguous. The germline V gene encodes CDR1 SGHAT and CDR2 FQDESV (reference sequence). Trimming took off 5 bases at V and 8 bases at J, with 18 bases between the two ends. The CDR3 loop spans 14 amino acids. The CDR3 sequence is CASSPSEGSGGYTF. In nucleotides, the CDR3 is TGTGCCAGCAGCCCGTCCGAAGGGAGCGGGGGCTACACCTTC.

The chain has TRBV19 and TRBJ1-6; a weak D match, TRBD1 (5 bases). The CDR3 is 13 residues long. Deletions cut 3 bases from V and 6 bases from J, with 6 bases between. CDR1 is LNHDA and CDR2 is SQIVND in the germline V gene (reference sequence). The CDR3 here is CASSIQGNSPLHF. The CDR3, as DNA: TGTGCCAGTAGTATCCAGGGTAATTCACCCCTCCACTTT.

The rearrangement links TRBV7-8 to TRBJ2-7; TRBD2 is a possible D gene (5 bases). Trimming took 3 bases from V and 0 from J, leaving 12 bases between them. Germline V gene sequence: CDR1 SGHVS, CDR2 FQNEAQ. CDR3 length: 15 residues. CDR3 protein: CASSFGELSSYEQYF. CDR3 coding DNA: TGTGCCAGCAGCTTTGGGGAGCTGAGCTCCTACGAGCAGTACTTC. Looking up the rest from reference TRBV7-8 and TRBJ2-7 gives the full variable domain: GAGVSQSPRYKVAKRGQDVALRCDPISGHVSLFWYQQALGQGPEFLTYFQNEAQLDKSGLPSDRFFAERPEGSVSTLKIQRTQQEDSAVYLCASSFGELSSYEQYFGPGTRLTVT.

This sequence joins TRBV4-1 and TRBJ2-5; the D is unclear. The germline gives CDR1 MGHRA, CDR2 YSYEKL. CDR3 length: 14 residues. Trimming took off 0 bases at V and 0 bases at J, with 5 bases between the two ends. The CDR3 reads CASSQESYQETQYF. CDR3 in DNA: TGCGCCAGCAGCCAAGAATCGTACCAAGAGACCCAGTACTTC.

This clone was found once. The chain employs TRBV5-1 and TRBJ2-1, with TRBD1 matching over 9 bases. V lost 0 bases and J lost 11; bases outside the gene matches: 6. The CDR3 sequence is 14 residues long. The germline gives CDR1 SGHRS, CDR2 YFSETQ. In DNA, the CDR3 is TGCGCCAGCAGCTTGGCCGTGACAGGGGGGAAGCAGTTCTTC. This gives the protein CASSLAVTGGKQFF.

The chain recombines TRBV9 with TRBJ2-1; tentative D call: TRBD2 (7 bases). The CDR3 totals 15 residues. V was trimmed by 4 bases and J by 3 bases, leaving 14 bases between them. Per the germline V gene, CDR1 is SGDLS and CDR2 is YYNGEE. The CDR3 sequence: CASSSEGGDYNEQFF. The CDR3, as DNA: TGTGCCAGCAGCTCGGAAGGGGGGGACTACAATGAGCAGTTCTTC.

The chain is built from TRBV14 and TRBJ1-2; D is possibly TRBD1 (6 bases). V was pared by 0 bases and J by 7 bases, with 9 bases between. Per germline, CDR1 SGHDN and CDR2 FVKESK. The CDR3 loop spans 13 amino acids. CDR3 coding DNA: TGTGCCAGCAGCCAAGAGAGGGGGTCTGGCTACACCTTC. Protein: CASSQERGSGYTF. The full variable domain, in which reference TRBV14 and TRBJ1-2 provide the parts outside the CDR3, is EAGVTQFPSHSVIEKGQTVTLRCDPISGHDNLYWYRRVMGKEIKFLLHFVKESKQDESGMPNNRFLAERTGGTYSTLKVQPAELEDSGVYFCASSQERGSGYTFGSGTRLTVV.

The V and J genes are TRBV15 and TRBJ1-2; D gene ambiguous. V gave up 4 bases and J gave up 4 bases, with 16 bases separating them. CDR3 size: 15 residues. Per germline, CDR1 LNHNV and CDR2 YYDKDF (reference sequence). The CDR3 bases are TGTGCCACCAGCAACCCTTCGATGGGCCTCTATGGCTACACCTTC. Translation gives CATSNPSMGLYGYTF.

The chain recombines TRBV19 with TRBJ2-7; TRBD1 matches at 12 bases. V was pared by 7 bases and J by 6 bases, with 7 bases of the junction left unmatched. Germline CDR1 and CDR2: LNHDA and SQIVND (reference sequence). This CDR3 has 14 residues. CDR3 DNA: TGTGCCAGTAAATCAGGGACAGGGGGCCTCGAGCAGTACTTC. This encodes CASKSGTGGLEQYF.

The sample holds a few counts of this clone. The chain combines TRBV12-5 with TRBJ2-3, with 7 bases matching TRBD2. The CDR3 contains 15 residues. CDR1 and CDR2 (germline): LGHNT, FRNRAP. J gave up 9 bases and V 4 bases, and 13 bases lay outside the gene matches. Here the CDR3 reads CASGSSGGPFGTQYF. The CDR3 coding sequence is TGTGCTAGTGGTTCATCGGGGGGACCGTTCGGGACGCAGTATTTT.

This sequence joins TRBV29-1 and TRBJ2-7, with 8 bases matching TRBD1. This CDR3 comprises 16 residues. Germline-derived CDR1 and CDR2 are SQVTM and ANQGSEA. V lost 1 base and J lost 3; bases outside the gene matches: 11. The CDR3 here is CSVEAPDRANYYEQYF. CDR3 nucleotides: TGCAGCGTTGAAGCTCCGGACAGGGCAAATTACTACGAGCAGTACTTC.